The rows below give T cell receptor beta chains drawn from one sample of a study of brain T cells in children with intractable seizures. Libraries were prepared by immunoSEQ multiplex PCR; TCRdb keeps only in-frame clonotypes and omits some of them. Among fewer than 150,000 clones listed, around 94% were seen once. The specimen was peripheral blood, collected at surgery. These receptors were obtained from a boy less than two years old with hemimegalencephaly and intractable seizures. CDR3s include the opening cysteine and the closing phenylalanine or tryptophan. D genes are given only for firm matches. Size is stated for part of the rows, as once, few or many counts, or as a class when the clone is expanded.

>TRBV6-4|-|TRBJ2-3|TRBD2
TGTGCCAGCAGTGAAGTCTTTCGGCTAGCGGGAAACACAGATACGCAGTATTTT
CASSEVFRLAGNTDTQYF
>TRBV5-1|once|TRBJ2-3|-
TGCGCCAGCAGCTTGGGAGTGAACACAGATACGCAGTATTTT
CASSLGVNTDTQYF
>TRBV27|-|TRBJ2-5|TRBD2
TGTGCCAGCAGTTTACGGGGGGGCATCCCCGGTGAGACCCAGTACTTC
CASSLRGGIPGETQYF
>TRBV7-9|-|TRBJ2-1|-
TGTGCCAGCAGCTTAGCTATCCAGTACAATGAGCAGTTCTTC
CASSLAIQYNEQFF
>TRBV5-1|-|TRBJ2-5|-
TGCGCCAGCAGCTTTGACCCGGAGACCCAGTACTTC
CASSFDPETQYF
>TRBV5-6|-|TRBJ2-1|TRBD2
TGTGCCAGCAGCTGGTCGCTAGCGGGATTAAGCTCCTACAATGAGCAGTTCTTC
CASSWSLAGLSSYNEQFF
>TRBV7-3|-|TRBJ2-5|-
TGTGCCAGCACCAACAGGGGGGGAGAGACCCAGTACTTC
CASTNRGGETQYF
>TRBV5-4|-|TRBJ1-2|TRBD1
TGTGCCAGCAGCTTTGGACAGGGTAACAGTGGCTACACCTTC
CASSFGQGNSGYTF
>TRBV29-1|-|TRBJ1-1|TRBD1
TGCAGCGTCGCAAGGGGGCAGGAAGCTTTCTTT
CSVARGQEAFF
>TRBV28|-|TRBJ1-4|-
TGTGCCAGCAGCCCCCGAGAGGGGGGGGGTGAAAAACTGTTTTTT
CASSPREGGGEKLFF
>TRBV27|-|TRBJ1-4|-
TGTGCCAGCAGTTTATTGGCAGGGAATGAAAAACTGTTTTTT
CASSLLAGNEKLFF
>TRBV3-1/TRBV3-2|-|TRBJ2-7|-
TGTGCCAGCAGCCAAGATCTAGGAAGCTTTGGGGACGAGCAGTACTTC
CASSQDLGSFGDEQYF
>TRBV9|-|TRBJ2-3|-
TGTGCCAGCAGCCCAGGGCCTCCCTCAGATACGCAGTATTTT
CASSPGPPSDTQYF
>TRBV7-2|-|TRBJ2-1|TRBD2
TGTGCCAGCAGCCGTACTAGCGGGAGGTACAATGAGCAGTTCTTC
CASSRTSGRYNEQFF
>TRBV6-5|-|TRBJ2-2|-
TGTGCCAGCAGTTACTCTGACGGGGAGCTGTTTTTT
CASSYSDGELFF
>TRBV4-2|-|TRBJ2-2|-
TGTGCCAGCAGACCACTAGCGAACACCGGGGAGCTGTTTTTT
CASRPLANTGELFF
>TRBV10-3|-|TRBJ2-7|TRBD2
TGTGCCATCAGTGAGTCGAATCTTGGGACTAGCGGGAGGGTGCCCTACGAGCAGTACTTC
CAISESNLGTSGRVPYEQYF
>TRBV28|-|TRBJ2-7|-
TGTGCCAGCAGTTTTCAGGGGCTAGGGGGCTCCTACGAGCAGTACTTC
CASSFQGLGGSYEQYF
>TRBV24-1|-|TRBJ2-3|TRBD2
TGTGCCACCAGGACTAGCGGCACAGATACGCAGTATTTT
CATRTSGTDTQYF
>TRBV28|-|TRBJ1-4|-
TGTGCCAGCAGTTTTGGTCGGCCCGGGACTGGCTATGAAAAACTGTTTTTT
CASSFGRPGTGYEKLFF
>TRBV12-3/TRBV12-4|-|TRBJ2-2|-
TGTGCCAGCACACCTCCCGGGGAGCTGTTTTTT
CASTPPGELFF
>TRBV7-2|-|TRBJ2-7|TRBD1
TGTGCCAGCAGCTTTAAGACAGGGGGCCGCTACGAGCAGTACTTC
CASSFKTGGRYEQYF
>TRBV6-5|-|TRBJ1-5|-
TGTGCCAGCGGCCTATGGGACGGAAATCAGCCCCAGCATTTT
CASGLWDGNQPQHF
>TRBV18|-|TRBJ2-7|-
TGTGCCAGCTCCCAGACAGGAGACTACGAGCAGTACTTC
CASSQTGDYEQYF
>TRBV5-4|-|TRBJ2-7|-
TGTGCCAGCAGCCCCGGACTAACCTACGAGCAGTACTTC
CASSPGLTYEQYF
>TRBV20-1|-|TRBJ1-5|-
TGCAGTGCTAGTGGGGGCAATCAGCCCCAGCATTTT
CSASGGNQPQHF
>TRBV5-1|once|TRBJ2-7|TRBD2
TGCGCCAGCAGCTTGAGTCTGTCTAGCGGTACCCACGAGCAGTACTTC
CASSLSLSSGTHEQYF
>TRBV2|-|TRBJ2-5|-
TGTGCCAGCAGTGAAGCTGAAGAGACCCAGTACTTC
CASSEAEETQYF
>TRBV5-4|-|TRBJ1-2|-
TGTGCCAGCAGCTTCCGCCGTCTCCAGGGGCCTAACTATGGCTACACCTTC
CASSFRRLQGPNYGYTF
>TRBV5-4|-|TRBJ2-1|TRBD2
TGTGCCAGCAGTCCGCTAAGCGGGAGTGTCTACAATGAGCAGTTCTTC
CASSPLSGSVYNEQFF
>TRBV2|-|TRBJ1-4|TRBD1
TGTGCCAGCAAAGCGGCAGGGGGCGAAAAACTGTTTTTT
CASKAAGGEKLFF
>TRBV6-1|-|TRBJ1-1|TRBD1
TGTGCCAGCAGTCCTTCACAGGGGCCGGGGGAAGCTTTCTTT
CASSPSQGPGEAFF
>TRBV28|-|TRBJ2-7|TRBD2
TGTGCCAGCAGTTCTCTTAGCGGGAGGGGGGTTAGGCAGTACTTC
CASSSLSGRGVRQYF
>TRBV6-5|-|TRBJ1-2|-
TGTGCCAGCAGGGGCAGTCCGTATGGCTACACCTTC
CASRGSPYGYTF
>TRBV7-8|-|TRBJ2-7|TRBD2
TGTGCCAGCAGCTTAGCGTTGATAACGGGACTAGCGGACCTAGCTTACGAGCAGTACTTC
CASSLALITGLADLAYEQYF
>TRBV5-4|-|TRBJ2-1|-
TGTGCCAGCAGCTTGCAGGGGCTCCACAGGGCCGGCGTGAGATACAATGAGCAGTTCTTC
CASSLQGLHRAGVRYNEQFF
>TRBV5-1|-|TRBJ2-7|-
TGCGCCAGCAGCCCCGCGGCGGGTGGTTCCGAGCAGTACTTC
CASSPAAGGSEQYF
>TRBV10-3|once|TRBJ1-3|-
TGTGCCATCAGGGGGTCCCCCGATGGAAACACCATATATTTT
CAIRGSPDGNTIYF
>TRBV11-2|-|TRBJ2-7|-
TGTGCCAGCAGCACCCGGAGCGAGCAGTACTTC
CASSTRSEQYF
>TRBV20-1|-|TRBJ2-5|-
TGCAGTGCCAGTCCCGACAGTTCCCTCCCGGAGACCCAGTACTTC
CSASPDSSLPETQYF
>TRBV6-4|-|TRBJ1-1|TRBD1
TGTGCCAGCAGTGAGGACAGGGGGGACACTGAAGCTTTCTTT
CASSEDRGDTEAFF
>TRBV2|-|TRBJ1-5|-
TGTGCCAGCAGTGTGGGGAATCAGCCCCAGCATTTT
CASSVGNQPQHF
>TRBV27|-|TRBJ1-2|-
TGTGCCAGCAGTAGGGTAGGGGGCTATGGCTACACCTTC
CASSRVGGYGYTF
>TRBV28|-|TRBJ1-5|-
TGTGCCAGCAGTTTCTTCGGTAGCAATCAGCCCCAGCATTTT
CASSFFGSNQPQHF
>TRBV5-1|-|TRBJ2-1|-
TGCGCCAGCAGCTGGGCCGGAGGCGGCGATGAGCAGTTCTTC
CASSWAGGGDEQFF
>TRBV5-1|-|TRBJ2-1|-
TGCGCCAGCAGCTTGGCCTCGTGGAATGAGCAGTTCTTC
CASSLASWNEQFF
>TRBV6-5|-|TRBJ1-6|-
TGTGCCAGCACCGGCAGTCCTCAGGGTAATTCACCCCTCCACTTT
CASTGSPQGNSPLHF
>TRBV5-1|-|TRBJ2-2|TRBD1
TGCGCCAGCAGCTTGGAGGCAGGGGGAGTTACCGGGGAGCTGTTTTTT
CASSLEAGGVTGELFF
>TRBV29-1|-|TRBJ1-1|-
TGCAGCGTGAACGGGCCGAACACTGAAGCTTTCTTT
CSVNGPNTEAFF